These 11 T cell receptor beta chains were all obtained from the same sample, sequenced in a study of T cell responses to AZD1222 COVID-19 vaccine. This table comes from immunoSEQ multiplex PCR, and its TCRdb copy is limited to in-frame clones, with some not included. The profile covers around 130,000 clones, with 85% to 90% appearing a single time and less than 15% taken by the ten largest. The sample here was peripheral blood, taken on day 0 of AZD1222 vaccination. The receptors were gathered from an adult in good health.

The chain combines TRBV9 with TRBJ2-3; D may be TRBD1 or TRBD2 (6 bases each). The CDR3 has 15 amino acids. With 6 bases removed from V and 2 bases from J, the gap between germline ends came to 16 bases. Per the germline V gene, CDR1 is SGDLS and CDR2 is YYNGEE. This CDR3 is CASNLGGGYTDTQYF. CDR3 coding DNA: TGTGCCAGCAACCTAGGAGGGGGTTACACAGATACGCAGTATTTT. Using reference TRBV9 and TRBJ2-3 for the parts outside the CDR3, the full variable domain is DSGVTQTPKHLITATGQRVTLRCSPRSGDLSVYWYQQSLDQGLQFLIQYYNGEERAKGNILERFSAQQFPDLHSELNLSSLELGDSALYFCASNLGGGYTDTQYFGPGTRLTVL.

DNA for the CDR3: TGTGCCAGCAGCTACCGGTATGGCTACACCTTC. Protein product: CASSYRYGYTF. The gene calls are TRBV7-9 and TRBJ1-2; D is undetermined. This CDR3 has 11 amino acids. Germline CDR1 SEHNR, CDR2 FQNEAQ (reference sequence). V shed 4 bases and J shed 5 bases, with 5 bases lying between them.

This chain uses TRBV7-2 with TRBJ1-2; D might be TRBD1 (6 bases). This CDR3 contains 15 residues. The germline CDR1 and CDR2 sequences are SGHTA and FQGNSA. Trimming took off 4 bases at V and 7 bases at J, with 19 bases between the two ends. CDR3 sequence reads: CASSSPGLRGPGYTF. The DNA for the CDR3 is TGTGCCAGCAGCTCCCCGGGACTCAGGGGCCCTGGCTACACCTTC.

The rearrangement uses TRBV2 and TRBJ1-6; 8 nucleotides align to TRBD1. The CDR3 is 15 amino acids. Germline V gives CDR1 SNHLY, CDR2 FYNNEI. J was trimmed by 7 bases and V by 5 bases; bases with no gene match: 7. CDR3 in amino acids: CASSFRDRSNSPLHF. In DNA form, the CDR3 reads TGTGCCAGCAGTTTCCGGGACAGGAGCAATTCACCCCTCCACTTT.

The V and J genes are TRBV23-1 and TRBJ1-3; D ambiguous. TRBV23-1 is recorded as an ORF, its role being uncertain. V gave up 3 bases and J gave up 0 bases, with 12 bases separating them. There are 16 residues in the CDR3. The CDR3 DNA sequence: TGCGCCAGCAGTCACCCAGTTAAGAGCTCTGGAAACACCATATATTTT. Its protein is CASSHPVKSSGNTIYF.

V is TRBV4-1 and J is TRBJ2-3; no clear D gene. Germline V gene lookup returns CDR1 MGHRA and CDR2 YSYEKL. V shed 1 base and J shed 0 bases, with 14 bases lying between them. CDR3 size: 17 residues. CDR3 amino acids: CASSQVSSGHSTDTQYF. CDR3 DNA: TGCGCCAGCAGCCAAGTATCGTCTGGGCATAGCACAGATACGCAGTATTTT.

V and J are TRBV5-1 and TRBJ1-2; the D gene is possibly TRBD1 (6 bases). This CDR3 has 13 amino acids. The germline V gene encodes CDR1 SGHRS and CDR2 YFSETQ. V lost 4 bases and J lost 4, with 11 bases in between. CDR3 residues: CASSEDSGYGYTF. The CDR3, as DNA: TGCGCCAGCAGCGAGGACAGTGGCTATGGCTACACCTTC.

The chain employs TRBV10-3 and TRBJ1-5; D possibly corresponds to TRBD1 (6 bases). Trimming removed 4 bases from V and 2 bases from J, with 12 bases in between. CDR3 length equals 15 residues. Germline V gives CDR1 ENHRY, CDR2 SYGVKD. CDR3 residues: CAISGGQRGNQPQHF. The CDR3 DNA reads as TGTGCCATCAGTGGGGGACAAAGGGGCAATCAGCCCCAGCATTTT.

This clone was observed a few times. The chain recombines TRBV6-5 with TRBJ1-1; tentative D call: TRBD1 (6 bases). The germline gives CDR1 MNHEY, CDR2 SVGAGI. Trimming stripped 6 bases from V and 3 bases from J, with 14 bases between. The CDR3 has 14 amino acids. The CDR3 loop is CASRTGGSYTEAFF. For the CDR3, the DNA is TGTGCCAGCAGGACCGGGGGCTCTTACACTGAAGCTTTCTTT.

The chain recombines TRBV27 with TRBJ2-3; 8 nucleotides match TRBD2. The germline gives CDR1 MNHEY, CDR2 SMNVEV (reference sequence). The trim removed 8 bases at V and 0 bases at J, leaving 4 bases unmatched. The CDR3 runs to 14 residues. This CDR3 reads CASSTSASTDTQYF. CDR3 coding DNA: TGTGCCAGCTCGACTAGCGCCAGCACAGATACGCAGTATTTT.

The chain recombines TRBV10-3 with TRBJ1-1; D not resolved. Germline lookup yields CDR1 ENHRY and CDR2 SYGVKD. CDR3 length equals 13 residues. V was pared by 8 bases and J by 4 bases, with 14 bases between. The CDR3 spells CAIGAGSSTEAFF. The CDR3 region has the DNA TGTGCCATCGGTGCGGGGTCTAGCACTGAAGCTTTCTTT.